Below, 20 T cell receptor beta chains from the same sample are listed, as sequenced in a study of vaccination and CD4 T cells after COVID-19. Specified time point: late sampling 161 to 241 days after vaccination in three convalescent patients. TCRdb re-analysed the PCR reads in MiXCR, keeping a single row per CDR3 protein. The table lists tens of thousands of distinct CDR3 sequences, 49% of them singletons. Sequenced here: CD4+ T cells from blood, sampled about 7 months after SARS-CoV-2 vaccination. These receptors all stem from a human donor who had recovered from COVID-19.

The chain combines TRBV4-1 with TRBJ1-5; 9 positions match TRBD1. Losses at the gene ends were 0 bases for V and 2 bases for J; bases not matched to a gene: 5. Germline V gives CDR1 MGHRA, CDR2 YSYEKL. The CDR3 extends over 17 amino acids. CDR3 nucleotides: TGCGCCAGCAGCCAAGAGGTTAGACAGGGGGGCAATCAGCCCCAGCATTTT. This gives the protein CASSQEVRQGGNQPQHF.

The chain's CDR3 is CATSASPVPTETQYF. As DNA, the CDR3 is TGTGCCACCAGTGCCTCCCCCGTCCCCACGGAGACCCAGTACTTC. The chain recombines TRBV24-1 with TRBJ2-5; D gene unclear. The CDR3 runs 15 residues. Germline CDR1 KGHDR, CDR2 SFDVKD. The V and J ends lost 5 bases and 5 bases respectively, with 17 bases between them.

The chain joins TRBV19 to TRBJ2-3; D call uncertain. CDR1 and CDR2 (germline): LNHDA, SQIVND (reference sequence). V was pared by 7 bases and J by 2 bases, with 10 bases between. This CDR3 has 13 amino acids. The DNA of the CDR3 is TGTGCCAGTAATGGGGATTTCACAGATACGCAGTATTTT. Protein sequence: CASNGDFTDTQYF.

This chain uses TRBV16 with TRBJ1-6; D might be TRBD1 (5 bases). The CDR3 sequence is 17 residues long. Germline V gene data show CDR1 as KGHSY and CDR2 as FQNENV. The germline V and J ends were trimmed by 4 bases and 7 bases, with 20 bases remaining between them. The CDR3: CASSLSRALRHNSPLHF. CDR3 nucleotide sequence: TGTGCCAGCAGCCTATCCAGGGCGTTGAGGCACAATTCACCCCTCCACTTT.

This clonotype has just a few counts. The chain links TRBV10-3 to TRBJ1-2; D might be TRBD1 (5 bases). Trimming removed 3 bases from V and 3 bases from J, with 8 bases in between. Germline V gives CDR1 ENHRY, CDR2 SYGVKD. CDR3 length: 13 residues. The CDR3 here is CAISELGDYGYTF. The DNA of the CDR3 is TGTGCCATCAGTGAACTAGGGGACTATGGCTACACCTTC.

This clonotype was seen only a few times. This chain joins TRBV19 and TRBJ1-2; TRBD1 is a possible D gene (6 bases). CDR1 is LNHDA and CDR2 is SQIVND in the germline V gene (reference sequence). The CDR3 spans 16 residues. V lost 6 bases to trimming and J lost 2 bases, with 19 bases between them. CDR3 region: CASSLTGHRGNYGYTF. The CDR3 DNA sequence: TGTGCCAGTAGCCTAACGGGACATCGCGGGAACTATGGCTACACCTTC.

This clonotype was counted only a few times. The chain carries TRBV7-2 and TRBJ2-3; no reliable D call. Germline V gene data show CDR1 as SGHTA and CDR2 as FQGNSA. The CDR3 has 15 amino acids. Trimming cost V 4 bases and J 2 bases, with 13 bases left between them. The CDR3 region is CASSYQGLLTDTQYF. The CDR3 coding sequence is TGTGCCAGCAGCTATCAAGGATTACTCACAGATACGCAGTATTTT.

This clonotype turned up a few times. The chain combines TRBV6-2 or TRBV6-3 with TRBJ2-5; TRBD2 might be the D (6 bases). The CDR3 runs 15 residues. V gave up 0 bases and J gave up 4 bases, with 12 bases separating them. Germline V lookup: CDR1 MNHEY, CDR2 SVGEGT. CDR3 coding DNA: TGTGCCAGCAGTTACTCGGTAGGGCGGGGAGAGACCCAGTACTTC. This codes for CASSYSVGRGETQYF.

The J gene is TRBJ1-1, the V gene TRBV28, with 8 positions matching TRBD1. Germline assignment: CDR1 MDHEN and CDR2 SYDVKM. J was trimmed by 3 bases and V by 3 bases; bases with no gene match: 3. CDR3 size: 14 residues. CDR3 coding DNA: TGTGCCAGCAGTTTGGACAGGGAGGACACTGAAGCTTTCTTT. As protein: CASSLDREDTEAFF. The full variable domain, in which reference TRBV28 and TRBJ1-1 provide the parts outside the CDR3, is DVKVTQSSRYLVKRTGEKVFLECVQDMDHENMFWYRQDPGLGLRLIYFSYDVKMKEKGDIPEGYSVSREKKERFSLILESASTNQTSMYLCASSLDREDTEAFFGQGTRLTVV.

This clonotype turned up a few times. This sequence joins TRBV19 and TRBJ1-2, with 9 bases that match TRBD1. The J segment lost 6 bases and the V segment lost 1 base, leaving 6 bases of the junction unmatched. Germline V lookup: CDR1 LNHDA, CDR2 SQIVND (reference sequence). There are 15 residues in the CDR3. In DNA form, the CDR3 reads TGTGCCAGTAGTATAGGGACAGGGGCAGGAGATGGCTACACCTTC. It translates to CASSIGTGAGDGYTF.

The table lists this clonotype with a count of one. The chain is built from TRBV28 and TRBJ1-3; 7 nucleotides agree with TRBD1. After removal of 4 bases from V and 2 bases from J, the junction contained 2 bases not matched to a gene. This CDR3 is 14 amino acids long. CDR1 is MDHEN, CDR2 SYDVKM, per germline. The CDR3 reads CASSYDRAGNTIYF. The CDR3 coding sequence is TGTGCCAGCAGTTACGACAGGGCTGGAAACACCATATATTTT.

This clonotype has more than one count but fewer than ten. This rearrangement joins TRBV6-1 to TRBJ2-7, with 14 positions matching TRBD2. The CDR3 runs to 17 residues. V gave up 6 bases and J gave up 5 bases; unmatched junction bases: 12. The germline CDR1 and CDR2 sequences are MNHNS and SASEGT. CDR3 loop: CASSRGLAGDVPDEQYF. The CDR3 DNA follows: TGTGCCAGCAGCCGGGGACTAGCGGGGGACGTCCCAGACGAGCAGTACTTC.

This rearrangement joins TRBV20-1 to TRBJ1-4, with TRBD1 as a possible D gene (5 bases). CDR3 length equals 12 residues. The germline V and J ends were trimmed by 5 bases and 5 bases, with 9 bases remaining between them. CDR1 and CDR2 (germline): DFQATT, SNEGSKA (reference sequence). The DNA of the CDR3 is TGCAGTGCTCGGGGGGAAAATGAAAAACTGTTTTTT. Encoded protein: CSARGENEKLFF.

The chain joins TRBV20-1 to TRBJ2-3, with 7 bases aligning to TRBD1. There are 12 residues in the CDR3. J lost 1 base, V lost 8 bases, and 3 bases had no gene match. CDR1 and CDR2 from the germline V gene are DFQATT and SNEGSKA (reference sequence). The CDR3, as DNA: TGCAGTCCCGGACAGGGCACAGATACGCAGTATTTT. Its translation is CSPGQGTDTQYF.

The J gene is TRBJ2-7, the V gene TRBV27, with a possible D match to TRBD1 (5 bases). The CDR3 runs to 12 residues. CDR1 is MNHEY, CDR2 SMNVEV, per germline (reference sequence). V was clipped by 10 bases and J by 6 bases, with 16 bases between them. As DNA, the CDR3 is TGTGCCACACGCGGTGGGGCACCCGAGCAGTACTTC. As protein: CATRGGAPEQYF.

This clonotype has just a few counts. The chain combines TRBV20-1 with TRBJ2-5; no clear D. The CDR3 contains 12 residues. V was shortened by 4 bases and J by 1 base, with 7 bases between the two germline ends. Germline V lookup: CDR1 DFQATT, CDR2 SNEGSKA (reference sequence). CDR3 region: CSATRAQETQYF. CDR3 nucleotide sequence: TGCAGTGCTACTCGGGCCCAAGAGACCCAGTACTTC.

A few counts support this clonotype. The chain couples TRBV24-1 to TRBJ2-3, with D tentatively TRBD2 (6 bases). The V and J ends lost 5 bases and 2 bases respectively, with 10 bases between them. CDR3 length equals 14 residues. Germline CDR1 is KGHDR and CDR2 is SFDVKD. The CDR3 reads CATSAAGITDTQYF. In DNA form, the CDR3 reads TGTGCCACCAGTGCAGCGGGCATCACAGATACGCAGTATTTT.

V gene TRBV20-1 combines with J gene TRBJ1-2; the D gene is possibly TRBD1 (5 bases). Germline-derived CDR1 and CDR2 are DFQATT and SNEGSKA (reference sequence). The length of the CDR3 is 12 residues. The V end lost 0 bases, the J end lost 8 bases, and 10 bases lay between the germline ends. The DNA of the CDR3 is TGCAGTGCTAGAGAGCGACAGCGGGGCTACACCTTC. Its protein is CSARERQRGYTF.

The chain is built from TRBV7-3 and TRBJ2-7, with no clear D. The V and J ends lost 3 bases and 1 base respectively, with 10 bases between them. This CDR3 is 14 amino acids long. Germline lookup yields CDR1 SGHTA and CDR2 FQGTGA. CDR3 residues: CASSLEGISYEQYF. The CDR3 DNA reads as TGTGCCAGCAGCTTGGAAGGGATTTCCTACGAGCAGTACTTC.

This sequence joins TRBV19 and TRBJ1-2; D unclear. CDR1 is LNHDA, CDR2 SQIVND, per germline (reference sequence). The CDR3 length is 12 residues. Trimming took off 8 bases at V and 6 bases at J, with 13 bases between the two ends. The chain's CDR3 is CASGWGRDGYTF. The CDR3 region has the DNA TGTGCCAGTGGGTGGGGAAGAGATGGCTACACCTTC.